This T cell receptor (beta chain) was identified in a study of T cell responses to AZD1222 COVID-19 vaccine. Clones were sequenced by immunoSEQ multiplex PCR, and TCRdb holds only the in-frame ones, with some missing. Of 100,000 to 150,000 clones in the sample, 92% were seen once. Regarding the study as a whole: Repertoire sampling was restricted to post-peak T cell response timepoints. Nearly half of spike-specific TCRs reportedly go after variant regions that carry no mutations.

The germline V gene has CDR1 GTSNPN and CDR2 SVGIG (reference sequence). This CDR3 is built from 14 residues. V lost 3 bases, J lost 8 bases, and 10 bases stayed unmatched. Comments on this clone: Its target is unknown.

Source: peripheral blood, taken on day 0 of AZD1222 vaccination. The sequence was obtained from an adult in good health. The chain recombines TRBV30 with TRBJ1-5, with TRBD1 identical over 7 bases. The CDR3 DNA reads as TGTGCCTGGAGCCGGGACAGTTCTTGGGAGCCCCAGCATTTT. Translated: CAWSRDSSWEPQHF.